This TCR beta chain was observed in a study of blood T cells in healthy people across ages. Study-level information: Per two T cells, template switching captured roughly one barcoded beta molecule.

Broader study findings: A greater number of naive CD4+ cells and higher diversity distinguished long-lived donors from aged donors.

Using a J-beta primer mix together with a sample-barcoded 5' primer, a second PCR was run for about 6 to 11 cycles. TCRdb re-derived calls from the 5' RACE reads in MiXCR, one entry per CDR3 protein. The top ten hold more than 35% of the sample, which has about 640,000 distinct CDR3 sequences, around 54% seen once. V dropped 3 bases and J dropped 7 bases, with 13 bases sitting between them. CDR1 is SNHLY and CDR2 is FYNNEI in the germline V gene. The length of the CDR3 is 13 residues. In the case of this clonotype: The antigen is undetermined.

Each of the donors had approximately 10 milliliters of peripheral blood drawn into EDTA-treated Vacutainer tubes. The chain carries TRBV2 and TRBJ2-7; D call uncertain. This TCR was sampled from a man in his 60s in good health. Sequencing was done on a sample of blood. The CDR3 here is CASSETTGVEQYF. The CDR3, as DNA: TGTGCCAGCAGTGAGACGACGGGCGTGGAGCAGTACTTC.